The text below deals with one T cell receptor (beta chain). V trimming: 1 base; J trimming: 5 bases; junction bases outside the gene matches: 6. Germline lookup yields CDR1 MGHRA and CDR2 YSYEKL. The CDR3 is 15 amino acids. The data derive from a study of cytomegalovirus exposure and HLA in healthy donors. In the study overall: Earlier results showed 90 million to 120 million unique TCR beta sequences derived from approximately 170 million T cells.

The PCR was carried out with 60 Vbeta primers and 13 Jbeta primers. In the original workflow: Unique TCR beta chains numbered 60 million to 100 million in a later analysis, with around 10 million shared. Sequencing used immunoSEQ multiplex PCR; TCRdb keeps in-frame clones, though not all of them. D and trimming were read from the DNA, whereas the V and J calls and clone size are those reported in that table. Of 150,000 or so clones in the sample, approximately 84% were seen once. This chain links TRBV4-1 with TRBJ2-7, with 9 bases identical to TRBD1. Specimen: PBMCs. The sequence came from a man aged 25-45 years in good health and CMV-seropositive. CDR3 residues: CASSQGYRGQDEQYF. In DNA form, the CDR3 reads TGCGCCAGCAGCCAAGGGTACAGGGGGCAAGACGAGCAGTACTTC.